A single TCR beta chain is shown here with its context. Per the authors' pipeline: For nucleated cells, counts were estimated from reference gene primer amplification. Profiled with immunoSEQ multiplex PCR; TCRdb holds only in-frame clones, not every one. The V and J calls and clone size are taken from that table; D and trimming were inferred from the DNA. The sample carries hundreds of thousands of clones, 80% to 90% recorded once. These data come from a study of blood T cell repertoires in COVID-19. About the research overall: Specimens from acute and convalescent COVID-19 originated in the United States, Italy and Spain. PBMCs, B-cell-depleted T cells, or T cells provided the cDNA or gDNA that made up the material.

Trimming shortened V by 1 base and J by 4 bases, and 7 bases separated the two germline ends. The CDR3 consists of 14 residues. CDR1 is SEHNR, CDR2 FQNEAQ, per germline (reference sequence). Seattle patients were enrolled while actively infected and followed longitudinally. The rearrangement joins TRBV7-9 to TRBJ1-4; D unclear. This receptor was obtained from a woman aged 80 or over with COVID-19, enrolled during active disease. Sequenced sample: peripheral blood. Here the CDR3 reads CASSLEAFNEKLFF. The CDR3, as DNA: TGTGCCAGCAGCTTAGAAGCTTTTAATGAAAAACTGTTTTTT.